The 18 T cell receptor beta chains presented below share a single source sample, sequenced in a study of blood T cell repertoires in COVID-19 (dated by TCRdb to 2020 to 2021). The method behind the library was the immunoSEQ multiplex PCR assay. TCRdb took over this immuneACCESS table, retaining in-frame rearrangements with V and J assigned. Such tables are incomplete; in checked studies, under half of the missing clones stem from an unresolved V gene, and the remainder is unexplained. Recorded for this sample are 130,000 or so clones; about 80% of them occurred a single time. The ten largest account for around 25% of the sample. The sample was peripheral blood. These receptors all come from a human donor in a cohort sampled during active COVID-19.

This chain links TRBV7-8 with TRBJ1-6; 8 positions agree with TRBD1. Trimming removed 5 bases from V and 9 bases from J; junction bases left unmatched: 9. The CDR3 runs to 15 residues. The V gene's germline CDR1 is SGHVS and CDR2 FQNEAQ. The CDR3 loop reads CASSTGQGFTSPLHF. The CDR3, as DNA: TGTGCCAGCAGCACCGGACAGGGCTTTACTTCACCCCTCCACTTT.

This clone turned up a few times. The V call is TRBV11-2, the J call TRBJ2-6; tentatively, D is TRBD2 (5 bases). Trimming removed 2 bases from V and 0 bases from J, with 11 bases in between. CDR1 and CDR2 (germline): SGHAT, FQNNGV. The CDR3 is made up of 17 amino acids. The CDR3 loop reads CASSLSLRASGANVLTF. The CDR3 bases are TGTGCCAGCAGCTTAAGCTTGAGGGCCTCTGGGGCCAACGTCCTGACTTTC.

V and J are TRBV12-3 or TRBV12-4 and TRBJ2-3; a weak D match, TRBD1 (6 bases). The CDR3 has 13 residues. The V end was cut by 6 bases, the J end by 3 bases, with 10 bases between. The CDR3 sequence: CASRPTGTDTQYF. DNA of the CDR3: TGTGCCAGCAGGCCCACAGGGACAGATACGCAGTATTTT.

The chain recombines TRBV5-1 with TRBJ2-3; 13 bases fit TRBD2. Germline CDR1 is SGHRS and CDR2 is YFSETQ. The CDR3 length is 16 residues. The V gene end was trimmed by 3 bases and the J gene end by 2 bases; junction bases not matched to a gene: 3. The CDR3, as DNA: TGCGCCAGCAGCTGGGGGACTAGCGGGATCACAGATACGCAGTATTTT. It is translated as CASSWGTSGITDTQYF.

The chain combines TRBV19 with TRBJ2-5; 12 bases map to TRBD2. The length of the CDR3 is 16 residues. V was pared by 4 bases and J by 0 bases, with 3 bases of the junction left unmatched. CDR1 LNHDA and CDR2 SQIVND come from the germline V gene (reference sequence). CDR3: CASSKGTSGHQETQYF. In DNA form, the CDR3 reads TGTGCCAGTAGTAAGGGGACTAGCGGGCACCAAGAGACCCAGTACTTC.

CDR3 residues: CASSATSGGFYNEQFF. The CDR3 DNA follows: TGTGCCAGCAGCGCGACTAGCGGGGGTTTCTACAATGAGCAGTTCTTC. V gene TRBV3-1 (or the pseudogene TRBV3-2) combines with J gene TRBJ2-1; 12 bases are a match to TRBD2. The trim removed 5 bases at V and 3 bases at J, leaving 5 bases unmatched. Germline values: CDR1 LGHDT, CDR2 YNNKEL (reference sequence). The CDR3 is 16 amino acids.

The genes are TRBV6-6 and TRBJ2-1; D is unclear. The V end lost 5 bases, the J end lost 0 bases, and 14 bases lay between the germline ends. The CDR3 has 16 residues. Germline CDR1 MNHNY, CDR2 SVGAGI (reference sequence). The CDR3 nucleotides read TGTGCCAGCAGTATATATACAGCTTACTCCTACAATGAGCAGTTCTTC. It encodes CASSIYTAYSYNEQFF.

The chain employs TRBV3-1 (or the pseudogene TRBV3-2) and TRBJ2-4; TRBD2 matches at 7 bases. The germline CDR1 and CDR2 sequences are LGHDT and YNNKEL (reference sequence). This CDR3 has 17 residues. V lost 4 bases to trimming and J lost 0 bases; unmatched junction nucleotides: 9. The chain's CDR3 is CASSRPQGGLAKNIQYF. In DNA form, the CDR3 reads TGTGCCAGCAGCCGGCCCCAGGGAGGGCTAGCCAAAAACATTCAGTACTTC.

The chain links TRBV18 to TRBJ1-4; 12 nucleotides agree with TRBD1. The junction had 3 bases not matched to a gene; V was cut back by 3 bases and J by 7 bases. The CDR3 length is 15 residues. Germline CDR1 KGHSH, CDR2 LQKENI. The CDR3 sequence: CASSPRDRGLEKLFF. The CDR3 bases are TGTGCCAGCTCACCGCGGGACAGGGGGCTTGAAAAACTGTTTTTT.

V usage is TRBV24-1 and J usage is TRBJ2-5; 9 positions agree with TRBD1. The CDR3 consists of 15 residues. The V gene's germline CDR1 is KGHDR and CDR2 SFDVKD. Trimming at V came to 2 bases and at J to 7 bases, leaving 7 bases not matched to a gene. The CDR3 region is CATSDSGTGHRTQYF. The CDR3 DNA follows: TGTGCCACCAGTGATTCCGGGACAGGGCATAGGACCCAGTACTTC.

This sequence joins TRBV7-9 and TRBJ1-2, with 7 bases lining up with TRBD1. From germline, CDR1 is SEHNR and CDR2 FQNEAQ (reference sequence). V lost 4 bases to trimming and J lost 13 bases; unmatched junction nucleotides: 12. The CDR3 is 13 residues long. The CDR3 nucleotides read TGTGCCAGCAGCTACGGAGACAGGGCCCAGGGCACCTTC. This codes for CASSYGDRAQGTF.

V and J are TRBV7-2 and TRBJ2-5; D is perhaps TRBD2 (6 bases). The CDR3 is made up of 15 amino acids. Trimming pared 5 bases from V and 1 base from J, leaving 14 bases between. The V gene's germline CDR1 is SGHTA and CDR2 FQGNSA. The CDR3 DNA reads TGTGCCAGCAGCCCGGGAGCAGGGTTCCAAGAGACCCAGTACTTC. Encoded protein: CASSPGAGFQETQYF. Based on the CDR3 plus reference TRBV7-2 and TRBJ2-5, the full variable domain is GAGVSQSPSNKVTEKGKDVELRCDPISGHTALYWYRQSLGQGLEFLIYFQGNSAPDKSGLPSDRFSAERTGGSVSTLTIQRTQQEDSAVYLCASSPGAGFQETQYFGPGTRLLVL.

This sequence joins TRBV24-1 and TRBJ2-2; 11 nucleotides match TRBD1. Per the germline V gene, CDR1 is KGHDR and CDR2 is SFDVKD. V was clipped by 4 bases and J by 4 bases; unmatched bases: 4. CDR3 size: 16 residues. The CDR3 protein is CATSDPGTGGTGELFF. The CDR3 bases are TGTGCCACCAGTGACCCCGGGACAGGGGGCACCGGGGAGCTGTTTTTT.

The CDR3 here is CASSFRTSSYEQYF. The DNA for the CDR3 is TGTGCCAGCAGCTTTAGGACAAGCTCCTACGAGCAGTACTTC. The chain joins TRBV7-2 to TRBJ2-5; TRBD1 might be the D (5 bases). Matching the DNA end better, TRBJ2-7 makes the J call doubtful. This CDR3 is built from 14 residues. The germline CDR1 and CDR2 sequences are SGHTA and FQGNSA.

This chain links TRBV7-2 with TRBJ1-2, with 7 bases matching TRBD1. Germline V gives CDR1 SGHTA, CDR2 FQGNSA. This CDR3 region has 15 residues. V dropped 2 bases and J dropped 6; count of bases not matched to a gene: 9. CDR3 DNA: TGTGCCAGCAGCTTAATGGACACAGGGGCGCATGGCTACACCTTC. As protein: CASSLMDTGAHGYTF.

V and J are TRBV7-8 and TRBJ2-5, with TRBD2 identical over 11 bases. V shed 5 bases and J 2 bases; nucleotides not matched to a gene: 4. Germline loops: CDR1 SGHVS, CDR2 FQNEAQ. The CDR3 covers 15 residues. The CDR3 spells CASSGSGGVQETQYF. For the CDR3, the DNA is TGTGCCAGCAGCGGTAGCGGGGGGGTTCAAGAGACCCAGTACTTC.

This clone was detected a few times. The chain is built from TRBV28 and TRBJ2-7, with 10 bases matching TRBD1. With V trimmed by 6 bases and J by 12 bases, 14 bases remained unmatched. The germline V gene encodes CDR1 MDHEN and CDR2 SYDVKM. The CDR3 extends over 14 amino acids. Here the CDR3 reads CASSSPGQGYRVYF. The DNA of the CDR3 is TGTGCCAGCAGCTCACCGGGACAGGGGTATCGGGTGTACTTC.

The chain employs TRBV20-1 and TRBJ1-4, with TRBD1 as a possible D gene (6 bases). CDR3 size: 11 residues. CDR1 DFQATT and CDR2 SNEGSKA come from the germline V gene (reference sequence). The V gene lost 5 bases and the J gene lost 8 bases, with 9 bases spanning the gap. Here the CDR3 DNA reads TGCAGTGCTTCTACAGGGGAAAAACTGTTTTTT. It specifies CSASTGEKLFF.